The 3 T cell receptor beta chains given below trace back to one sample, sequenced in a study of T-cell memory formation after mild COVID-19. TCRdb re-called the 5' RACE reads through MiXCR, storing one row per CDR3 protein. The data hold about half a million distinct CDR3 sequences, with about 18% observed a single time. What was sequenced was PBMCs or a T cell subset sorted from them (not recorded which). The receptors originated from an adult woman who had mild COVID-19 (a few samples of this study predate the infection). Cell type and time point are not known.

In its sample, this clonotype was seen many times. The V gene is TRBV12-3 or TRBV12-4, the J gene TRBJ1-2; 9 nucleotides agree with TRBD1. CDR3 size: 13 residues. The V and J ends lost 5 bases and 5 bases, in that order; junction bases with no gene match: 3. The CDR3 DNA is TGTGCCAGCAGTCCGACAGGGGGTTATGGCTACACCTTC. This sequence encodes CASSPTGGYGYTF.

This clonotype was seen repeatedly, ten times or more. The chain employs TRBV20-1 and TRBJ1-2; TRBD1 agrees at 7 bases. The CDR3 has 15 amino acids. The V gene end was trimmed by 6 bases and the J gene end by 1 base; junction bases not matched to a gene: 11. Germline V lookup: CDR1 DFQATT, CDR2 SNEGSKA (reference sequence). The CDR3 loop reads CSAQTDRVLNYGYTF. Here the CDR3 DNA reads TGCAGTGCCCAAACCGACAGGGTTCTTAACTATGGCTACACCTTC.

J is TRBJ2-1 and V is TRBV2; D possibly matches TRBD1 or TRBD2 (5 bases each). This CDR3 spans 14 amino acids. In germline, CDR1 is SNHLY, CDR2 FYNNEI. Trimming took 0 bases from V and 7 from J, leaving 10 bases between them. The DNA for the CDR3 is TGTGCCAGCAGTGAAGCACTTGGGGGTAATGAGCAGTTCTTC. Amino acid sequence: CASSEALGGNEQFF.